This T cell receptor beta chain was obtained from a study of T cell responses to AZD1222 COVID-19 vaccine. Assay: immunoSEQ multiplex PCR; the TCRdb copy retains only in-frame clones and omits some. Of approximately 120,000 clones listed, roughly 90% are singletons. Trimming removed 6 bases at V and 6 bases at J, with 12 bases between. The CDR3 loop spans 13 amino acids. The chain has TRBV12-3 or TRBV12-4 and TRBJ2-1; possibly TRBD2 for D (6 bases). The receptor was derived from an adult in good health. The sample consisted of peripheral blood, taken on day 0 of MenACWY control vaccination. This chain's CDR3 is CASSLRGVNEQFF. The DNA for the CDR3 is TGTGCCAGCAGCCTGCGGGGTGTCAATGAGCAGTTCTTC.